Sequencing of this T cell receptor beta chain was carried out in a study of blood T cell repertoires in COVID-19. As for the study in general: Samples of COVID-19 (acute and convalescent) were obtained from the United States, Italy and Spain. The analysed material was cDNA or gDNA that came from T cells, B-cell-depleted T cells, or PBMCs.

J lost 5 bases, V lost 6 bases, and 13 bases had no gene match. The CDR3 length is 15 residues. Germline V gene lookup returns CDR1 SNHLY and CDR2 FYNNEI. Seattle patients were enrolled while actively infected and followed longitudinally. Profiled with immunoSEQ multiplex PCR; TCRdb holds only in-frame clones, not every one. The sample shows about 240,000 clones, about 82% of them seen only once. Source material: peripheral blood. The rearrangement joins TRBV2 to TRBJ2-7; 7 positions agree with TRBD1. The receptor comes from a man aged 50-59 years with COVID-19, enrolled during active disease. The DNA for the CDR3 is TGTGCCAGCAGCGAGATAAACAGGGGCCGCGACGAGCAGTACTTC. Amino acids: CASSEINRGRDEQYF.